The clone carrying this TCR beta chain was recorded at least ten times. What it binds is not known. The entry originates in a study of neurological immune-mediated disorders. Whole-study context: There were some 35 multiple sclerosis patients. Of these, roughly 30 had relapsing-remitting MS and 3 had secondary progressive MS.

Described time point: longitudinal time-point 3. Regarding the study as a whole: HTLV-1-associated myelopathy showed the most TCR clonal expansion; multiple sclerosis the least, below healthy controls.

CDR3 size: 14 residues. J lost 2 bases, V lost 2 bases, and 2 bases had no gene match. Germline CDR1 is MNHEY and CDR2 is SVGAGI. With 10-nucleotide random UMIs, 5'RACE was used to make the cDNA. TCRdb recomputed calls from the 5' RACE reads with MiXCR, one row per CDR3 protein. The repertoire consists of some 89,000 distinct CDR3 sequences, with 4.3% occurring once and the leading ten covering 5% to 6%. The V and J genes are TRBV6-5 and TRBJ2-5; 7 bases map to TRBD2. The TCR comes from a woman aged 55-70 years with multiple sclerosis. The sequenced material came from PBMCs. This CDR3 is CASSYRGRQETQYF. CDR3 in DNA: TGTGCCAGCAGTTACCGCGGGAGACAAGAGACCCAGTACTTC.